The 19 T cell receptor beta chains below come from one sample, sequenced in a study of blood T cell repertoires in COVID-19. The table came from immunoSEQ multiplex PCR; TCRdb's copy has only in-frame clones and leaves some out. Of 200,000 to 300,000 clones listed, around 89% are singletons. Sample: PBMCs or T cells enriched from blood (not recorded which). The receptors were gathered from a woman in her thirties or forties with acute COVID-19.

The chain uses TRBV19 and TRBJ1-1; D is undetermined. Trimming cost V 5 bases and J 1 base, with 11 bases left between them. CDR1 is LNHDA, CDR2 SQIVND, per germline (reference sequence). CDR3 length equals 14 residues. CDR3 bases: TGTGCCAGTAGTGCTAGACCGTCGAACACTGAAGCTTTCTTT. Translation gives CASSARPSNTEAFF.

The chain has TRBV18 and TRBJ2-3, with 16 nucleotides matching TRBD2. Germline V CDR1 and CDR2: KGHSH, LQKENI. CDR3 size: 18 residues. Trimming at V came to 4 bases and at J to 3 bases, leaving 7 bases not matched to a gene. CDR3 sequence (DNA): TGTGCCAGCTCACGCGGGACTAGCGGGAGGGCCGTAACAGATACGCAGTATTTT. It specifies CASSRGTSGRAVTDTQYF.

The genes are TRBV4-1 and TRBJ2-7, with TRBD1 as a possible D gene (6 bases). The germline V gene has CDR1 MGHRA and CDR2 YSYEKL. Trimming stripped 1 base from V and 6 bases from J, with 13 bases between. CDR3 length equals 14 residues. The CDR3 protein is CASSQVGGVGEQYF. The CDR3 DNA follows: TGCGCCAGCAGCCAAGTAGGGGGAGTAGGCGAGCAGTACTTC.

J is TRBJ2-5 and V is TRBV5-1; tentative D call: TRBD1 (5 bases). CDR3 length: 15 residues. V shed 2 bases and J shed 2 bases, with 13 bases lying between them. Germline values: CDR1 SGHRS, CDR2 YFSETQ. CDR3 sequence: CASSFTLRQQETQYF. CDR3 DNA sequence: TGCGCCAGCAGCTTCACCTTACGACAGCAAGAGACCCAGTACTTC. The full variable domain, with the rest looked up from reference TRBV5-1 and TRBJ2-5, is KAGVTQTPRYLIKTRGQQVTLSCSPISGHRSVSWYQQTPGQGLQFLFEYFSETQRNKGNFPGRFSGRQFSNSRSEMNVSTLELGDSALYLCASSFTLRQQETQYFGPGTRLLVL.

This chain links TRBV30 with TRBJ1-4, with D tentatively TRBD1 (6 bases). Germline CDR1 GTSNPN, CDR2 SVGIG (reference sequence). Trimming stripped 0 bases from V and 4 bases from J, with 12 bases between. The CDR3 covers 15 residues. The CDR3 nucleotides read TGTGCCTGGAGTGTAGGCGGGGGGCTTAATGAAAAACTGTTTTTT. Its protein is CAWSVGGGLNEKLFF.

V usage is TRBV18 and J usage is TRBJ2-3; 13 bases line up with TRBD2. This CDR3 is 18 amino acids long. Per the germline V gene, CDR1 is KGHSH and CDR2 is LQKENI. V lost 4 bases to trimming and J lost 1 base; unmatched junction nucleotides: 8. The CDR3 DNA follows: TGTGCCAGCTCACAACTAGCGGGAGGGCCGGGAGGCACAGATACGCAGTATTTT. Amino acids: CASSQLAGGPGGTDTQYF.

This clone has just one count. The chain uses TRBV15 and TRBJ2-5; D is undetermined. The V end lost 0 bases, the J end lost 5 bases, and 10 bases lay between the germline ends. From germline, CDR1 is LNHNV and CDR2 YYDKDF (reference sequence). This CDR3 is built from 14 residues. The CDR3 sequence is CATSRDLGEETQYF. The CDR3 coding sequence is TGTGCCACCAGCAGAGACCTAGGCGAGGAGACCCAGTACTTC.

Worth noting for this clone: One junction end does not reproduce the germline sequence, and a read error may be involved. The chain employs TRBV12-3 or TRBV12-4 and TRBJ2-1, with D perhaps matching TRBD2 (5 bases). The CDR3 consists of 12 residues. The CDR3 reads CASSFESRGALF. The CDR3 coding sequence is TGTGCCAGCAGTTTTGAGAGCCGGGGTGCGCTCTTC.

This clone was picked up a small number of times. The chain joins TRBV7-9 to TRBJ1-1, with 8 nucleotides matching TRBD1. Germline CDR1 and CDR2: SEHNR and FQNEAQ (reference sequence). The CDR3 is 15 residues long. The J segment lost 1 base and the V segment lost 5 bases, leaving 6 bases of the junction unmatched. CDR3: CASSHRTGWNTEAFF. CDR3 coding DNA: TGTGCCAGCAGCCATCGGACAGGGTGGAACACTGAAGCTTTCTTT.

The rearrangement joins TRBV7-3 to TRBJ2-7, with 8 positions matching TRBD2. Germline V gives CDR1 SGHTA, CDR2 FQGTGA. The CDR3 spans 17 residues. V was clipped by 0 bases and J by 10 bases; unmatched bases: 17. The CDR3 reads CASSLTGRTEEREHQYF. CDR3 DNA: TGTGCCAGCAGCTTAACGGGCCGGACAGAAGAGCGGGAGCATCAGTACTTC.

V gene TRBV5-6 combines with J gene TRBJ2-7; 8 bases line up with TRBD2. Germline V gives CDR1 SGHDT, CDR2 YYEEEE. The trim removed 3 bases at V and 2 bases at J, leaving 1 base unmatched. CDR3 length equals 13 residues. The CDR3 region has the DNA TGTGCCAGCAGCTCGGGACTAGCCTACGAGCAGTACTTC. It encodes CASSSGLAYEQYF.

The CDR3 spells CASSPGGESEKLFF. The CDR3 region has the DNA TGTGCCAGCTCCCCGGGAGGGGAAAGTGAAAAACTGTTTTTT. The chain employs TRBV18 and TRBJ1-4; possibly TRBD1 for D (5 bases). V shed 6 bases and J shed 7 bases, with 15 bases lying between them. The CDR3 contains 14 residues. Germline V gene lookup returns CDR1 KGHSH and CDR2 LQKENI.

The V gene is TRBV14, the J gene TRBJ2-3, with D unclear. Trimming removed 1 base from V and 8 bases from J, with 4 bases in between. CDR1 SGHDN and CDR2 FVKESK come from the germline V gene. The CDR3 is 11 amino acids. The CDR3 spells CASSQAGTQYF. The CDR3 DNA is TGTGCCAGCAGCCAAGCGGGTACGCAGTATTTT.

The chain has TRBV9 and TRBJ1-5, with D possibly TRBD1 on 5 matching bases. The CDR3 runs 15 residues. V was pared by 0 bases and J by 2 bases, with 9 bases between. Germline values: CDR1 SGDLS, CDR2 YYNGEE. CDR3 sequence reads: CASSVDWGGNQPQHF. The CDR3 bases are TGTGCCAGCAGCGTAGATTGGGGGGGCAATCAGCCCCAGCATTTT.

The sample holds one count of this clone. The V and J genes are TRBV19 and TRBJ2-5; D not certain. Trimming took 3 bases from V and 5 from J, leaving 10 bases between them. Germline-derived CDR1 and CDR2 are LNHDA and SQIVND (reference sequence). The CDR3 has 13 amino acids. CDR3 sequence: CASSMSQEETQYF. The CDR3 region has the DNA TGTGCCAGTAGTATGTCTCAAGAGGAGACCCAGTACTTC. Full variable domain (outside the CDR3, taken from reference TRBV19 and TRBJ2-5): DGGITQSPKYLFRKEGQNVTLSCEQNLNHDAMYWYRQDPGQGLRLIYYSQIVNDFQKGDIAEGYSVSREKKESFPLTVTSAQKNPTAFYLCASSMSQEETQYFGPGTRLLVL.

The rearrangement uses TRBV7-9 and TRBJ1-1; D might be TRBD1 (6 bases). With 5 bases removed from V and 4 bases from J, the gap between germline ends came to 14 bases. The V gene's germline CDR1 is SEHNR and CDR2 FQNEAQ (reference sequence). This CDR3 is built from 14 residues. The CDR3 bases are TGTGCCAGCAGCGATACAGGGCGCGGCACTGAAGCTTTCTTT. This gives the protein CASSDTGRGTEAFF.

The chain employs TRBV11-2 and TRBJ1-1; possible D gene TRBD1, 5 bases. Trimming pared 3 bases from V and 8 bases from J, leaving 13 bases between. The length of the CDR3 is 13 residues. CDR1 is SGHAT, CDR2 FQNNGV, per germline. DNA for the CDR3: TGTGCCAGCAGCTTTGGGGGGGAGTCAGAAGCTTTCTTT. Amino acid sequence: CASSFGGESEAFF.

V usage is TRBV6-4 and J usage is TRBJ1-6, with 8 nucleotides matching TRBD1. J gave up 10 bases and V 4 bases, and 3 bases lay outside the gene matches. CDR3 length: 13 residues. Per germline, CDR1 MRHNA and CDR2 SNTAGT. As DNA, the CDR3 is TGTGCCAGCAGTGCACAGGGGGGGTCACCCCTCCACTTT. Translating gives CASSAQGGSPLHF.

The chain joins TRBV25-1 to TRBJ2-1; 10 bases are shared with TRBD2. The CDR3 has 17 amino acids. Germline V gives CDR1 MGHDK, CDR2 SYGVNS. Losses at the gene ends were 2 bases for V and 4 bases for J; bases not matched to a gene: 8. CDR3 protein: CASSEAPLAGEYNEQFF. CDR3 bases: TGTGCCAGCAGTGAAGCCCCCCTAGCGGGAGAGTACAATGAGCAGTTCTTC.